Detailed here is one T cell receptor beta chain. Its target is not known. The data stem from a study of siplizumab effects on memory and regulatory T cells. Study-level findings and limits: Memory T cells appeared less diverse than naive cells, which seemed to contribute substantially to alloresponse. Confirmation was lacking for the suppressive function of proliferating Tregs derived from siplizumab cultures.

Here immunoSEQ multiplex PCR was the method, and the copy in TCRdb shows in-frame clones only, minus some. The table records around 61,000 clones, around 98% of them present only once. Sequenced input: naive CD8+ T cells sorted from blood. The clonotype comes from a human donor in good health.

CDR3 DNA sequence: TGTGCCAGCAGCTTGGGGACCTCCTATGGCTACACCTTC. It yields the protein CASSLGTSYGYTF. The V call is TRBV7-9, the J call TRBJ1-2; tentatively, D is TRBD1 (5 bases). Germline V gene sequence: CDR1 SEHNR, CDR2 FQNEAQ (reference sequence). This CDR3 region has 13 residues. The ends were cut back, 3 bases at V and 4 bases at J, with 9 bases in the middle.